The clone carrying this T cell receptor (beta chain) was picked up a small number of times. The antigen remains unidentified. Per the germline V gene, CDR1 is SGHVS and CDR2 is FNYEAQ. The CDR3 loop spans 15 amino acids. V lost 1 base, J lost 8 bases, and 5 bases stayed unmatched. Reverse transcribing all isolated RNA meant expressed TCRB transcripts were sequenced. Measured with immunoSEQ multiplex PCR; TCRdb has only the in-frame clones, and not every one. The sample holds 200,000 to 250,000 clones, over 9.5% seen once. Every participating donor gave one draw, a heparinised blood sample averaging about 110 mL. Using CD45RO/CCR7/CD25/CD127/CD95/CD27, CD4+ naive, central memory, regulatory and stem cell-like memory cells were sorted. These data come from a study of beta chain features in type 1 diabetes. Study-level information: Examined across all samples were some 110,000,000 sorted cells.

Whole-study findings and limits: TCRB CDR3s were moderately but significantly shorter in Type 1 diabetes patients in all four CD4+ subsets.

This chain connects TRBV7-6 to TRBJ2-1; 10 bases match TRBD1. Sequences were obtained from naive CD4+ T cells from blood. The TCR comes from a woman aged 18-29 years in good health. This CDR3 is CASSLVGDRGHEQFF. CDR3 in DNA: TGTGCCAGCAGCTTAGTAGGGGACAGGGGTCATGAGCAGTTCTTC.